A selection of T cell receptor beta chains follows, all from one sample in a study of Graves' ophthalmopathy and Graves' hyperthyroidism. TCRdb re-called the multiplex PCR reads with MiXCR, one entry per CDR3 protein. The table lists 500,000 to 700,000 distinct CDR3 sequences, approximately 22% of them singletons. Sequencing input: peripheral blood. These receptors were collected from a woman under 30 with stable Graves' hyperthyroidism. Some clones in this sample may be carry-over from other donors' samples. The CDR3 runs from the conserved cysteine through the conserved F or W. A D gene is named only where the DNA matches it firmly. Size values are once, few and many counts, or a class for expanded clones, and some rows have none.

TRBV6-1	.	TRBJ2-7	TRBD1	TGTGCCAGCAATCCCTCCGGACAGGGATCCTACGAGCAGTACTTC	CASNPSGQGSYEQYF
TRBV5-1	.	TRBJ2-5	.	TGCGCCAGCATCCCCGGTGGGGGAGGTGAGACCCAGTACTTC	CASIPGGGGETQYF
TRBV6-1	.	TRBJ2-2	.	TGTGCCAGCAGTCTCCACCCTCGTACCGGGGAGCTGTTTTTT	CASSLHPRTGELFF
TRBV30	.	TRBJ2-2	.	TGTGCCTGGTCGATTCACCCGAACACCGGGGAGCTGTTTTTT	CAWSIHPNTGELFF
TRBV5-1	many	TRBJ2-7	TRBD1	TGCGCCAGCAGCTACGGACAGGGTCAGTCCTACGAGCAGTACTTC	CASSYGQGQSYEQYF
TRBV4-1	many	TRBJ2-5	TRBD2	TGCGCCAGCAGCCAAGCGACTAGCGGGGGAAAGACCCAGTACTTC	CASSQATSGGKTQYF
TRBV6-5	.	TRBJ2-7	.	TGTGCCAGCAGTTACTCCCAGGCCATGTATTACGAGCAGTACTTC	CASSYSQAMYYEQYF
TRBV29-1	.	TRBJ1-2	TRBD1	TGCAGCGCTTCAGACAGGGGCGTTGGCTACACCTTC	CSASDRGVGYTF
TRBV28	few	TRBJ1-1	.	TGTGCCAGCAGTTCGGCAGGGGCGATCAACACTGAAGCTTTCTTT	CASSSAGAINTEAFF
TRBV15	few	TRBJ2-5	.	TGTGCCACCAGCGGGTACCGGTCGGAGACCCAGTACTTC	CATSGYRSETQYF